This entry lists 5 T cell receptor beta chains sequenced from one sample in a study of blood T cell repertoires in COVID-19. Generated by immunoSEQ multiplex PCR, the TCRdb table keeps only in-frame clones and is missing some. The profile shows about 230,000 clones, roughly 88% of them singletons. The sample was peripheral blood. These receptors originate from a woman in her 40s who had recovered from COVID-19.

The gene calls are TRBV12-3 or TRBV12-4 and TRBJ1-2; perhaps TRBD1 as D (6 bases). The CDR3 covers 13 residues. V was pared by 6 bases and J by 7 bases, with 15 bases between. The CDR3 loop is CASRASGDSGYTF. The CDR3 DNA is TGTGCCAGCAGGGCCTCAGGGGATAGTGGCTACACCTTC.

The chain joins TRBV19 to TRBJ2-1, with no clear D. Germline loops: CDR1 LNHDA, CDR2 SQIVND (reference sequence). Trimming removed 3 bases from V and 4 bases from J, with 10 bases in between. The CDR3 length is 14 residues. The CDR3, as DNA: TGTGCCAGTAGTATCGCGGCGGAATACAATGAGCAGTTCTTC. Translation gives CASSIAAEYNEQFF.

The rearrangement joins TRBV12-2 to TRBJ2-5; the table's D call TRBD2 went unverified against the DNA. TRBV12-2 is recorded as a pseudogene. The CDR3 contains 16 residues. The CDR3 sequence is CASRLIQLLWFETQYF. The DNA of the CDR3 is TGTGCAAGTCGCTTAATCCAACTTTTGTGGTTTGAGACCCAGTACTTC.

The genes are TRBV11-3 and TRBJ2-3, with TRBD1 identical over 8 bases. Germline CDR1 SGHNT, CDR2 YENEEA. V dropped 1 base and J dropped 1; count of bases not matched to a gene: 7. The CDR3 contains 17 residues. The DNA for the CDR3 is TGTGCCAGCAGCTTAGCGAGGACAGGGACGCGCACAGATACGCAGTATTTT. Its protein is CASSLARTGTRTDTQYF.

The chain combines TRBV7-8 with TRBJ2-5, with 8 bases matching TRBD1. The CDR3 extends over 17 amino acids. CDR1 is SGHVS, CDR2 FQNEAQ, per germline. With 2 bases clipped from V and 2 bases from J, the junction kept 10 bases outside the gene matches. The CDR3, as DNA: TGTGCCAGCAGCTTACAGGGGGCGTGGGGGTCTCAAGAGACCCAGTACTTC. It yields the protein CASSLQGAWGSQETQYF.